This TCR beta chain appears in the sequencing data of a study of T cell repertoires in cytomegalovirus infection. Study-level background: The authors relied on CMV epitopes, both recently identified HLA-C-restricted and well-studied HLA-B-restricted. Public signatures in TCR beta pointed to CMV infection and matching HLA type. Overall study findings and caveats: In two of eight donors, the top clonotype was HLA-C-restricted CMV-specific.

TCRdb called the reads again in MiXCR, with one record for every CDR3 protein. The table records approximately 1,000,000 distinct CDR3 sequences, 25% to 40% of them present only once. With 5 bases clipped from V and 2 bases from J, the junction kept 5 bases outside the gene matches. Per germline, CDR1 SGHVS and CDR2 FNYEAQ. The CDR3 length is 15 residues. This clonotype was seen ten or more times. Its antigen is currently unknown. The sequenced sample was cultured CD8+ T cells from PBMCs, obtained from culture after CMV antigen stimulation. The TCR originated in a human donor in good health (CMV status not recorded). Some clones in this sample may be carry-over from other donors' samples. This chain links TRBV7-6 with TRBJ2-7, with 11 bases identical to TRBD2. The CDR3 protein is CASSLLSGGAYEQYF. Written as DNA, the CDR3 is TGTGCCAGCAGCCTGCTTAGCGGGGGGGCCTACGAGCAGTACTTC.